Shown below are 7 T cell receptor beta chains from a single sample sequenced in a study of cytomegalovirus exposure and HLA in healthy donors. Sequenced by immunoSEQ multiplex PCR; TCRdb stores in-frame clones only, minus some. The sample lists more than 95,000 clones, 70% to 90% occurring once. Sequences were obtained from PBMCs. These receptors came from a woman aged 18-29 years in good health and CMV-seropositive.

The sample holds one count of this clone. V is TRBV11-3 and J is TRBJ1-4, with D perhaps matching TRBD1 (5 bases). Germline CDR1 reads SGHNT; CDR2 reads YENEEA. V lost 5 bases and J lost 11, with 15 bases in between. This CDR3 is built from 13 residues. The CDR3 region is CASSPGSARKLFF. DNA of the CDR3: TGTGCCAGCAGCCCAGGGTCGGCCAGGAAACTGTTTTTT.

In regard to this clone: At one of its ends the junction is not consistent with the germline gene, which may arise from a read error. CDR3 bases: TGTGCCAGCACTGAATACTTCCTGAACACCGGGGAGCTGTTTTTT. It yields the protein CASTEYFLNTGELFF. The rearrangement uses TRBV6-1 and TRBJ2-2; D is unclear. The CDR3 contains 15 residues. Germline CDR1 reads MNHNS; CDR2 reads SASEGT.

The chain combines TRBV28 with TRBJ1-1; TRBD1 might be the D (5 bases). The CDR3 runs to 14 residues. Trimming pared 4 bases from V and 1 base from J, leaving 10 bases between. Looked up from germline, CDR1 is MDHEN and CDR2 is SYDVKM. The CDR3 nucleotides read TGTGCCAGCAGTTCCAGACAGCGGAACACTGAAGCTTTCTTT. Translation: CASSSRQRNTEAFF.

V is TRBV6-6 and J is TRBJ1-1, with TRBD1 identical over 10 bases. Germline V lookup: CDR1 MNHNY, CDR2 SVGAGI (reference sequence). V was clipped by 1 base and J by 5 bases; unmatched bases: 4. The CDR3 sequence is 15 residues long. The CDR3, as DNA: TGTGCCAGCAGTTACTTCGACAGGGGGCGGACTGAAGCTTTCTTT. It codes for CASSYFDRGRTEAFF.

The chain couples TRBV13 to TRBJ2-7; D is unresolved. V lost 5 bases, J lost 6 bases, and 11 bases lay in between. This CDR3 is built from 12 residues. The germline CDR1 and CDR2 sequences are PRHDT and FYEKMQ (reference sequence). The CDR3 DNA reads TGTGCCAGCAGCGCCCCTCCGGGCGAGCAGTACTTC. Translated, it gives CASSAPPGEQYF.

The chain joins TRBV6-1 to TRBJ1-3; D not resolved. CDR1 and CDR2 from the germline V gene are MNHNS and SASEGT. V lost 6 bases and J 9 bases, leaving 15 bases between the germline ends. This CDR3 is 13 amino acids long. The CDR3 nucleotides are TGTGCCAGCAGGGCAGGCGGGGATGGCACCATATATTTT. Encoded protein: CASRAGGDGTIYF.

CDR3 sequence reads: CASSEQDTANYGYTF. The CDR3 coding sequence is TGTGCCAGCAGTGAACAGGACACAGCTAACTATGGCTACACCTTC. J is TRBJ1-2 and V is TRBV6-1; maybe TRBD1 (5 bases). Germline values: CDR1 MNHNS, CDR2 SASEGT. V lost 2 bases and J lost 0, with 10 bases in between. The CDR3 totals 15 residues.